The 2 T cell receptor beta chains below all came from one sample that was sequenced in a study of regulatory T cells in long-lasting Graves disease. Time point reported: newly diagnosed GD, antithyroid drugs for less than 3 months. The TCR library was made from RNA that had been extracted from PBMCs in TRIzol. Arm-PCR of CDR3 regions and iRepertoire HTBI primers were used to build TCR beta libraries. A single record per CDR3 protein comes from TCRdb applying MiXCR to the multiplex PCR reads. The repertoire has 500,000 or so distinct CDR3 sequences, approximately 15% of them found once; the top ten carry roughly a sixth. The data were also submitted as part of a second study, on T cells in Graves' hyperthyroidism and ophthalmopathy.

The source material was peripheral blood mononuclear cells (PBMCs), sampled at new diagnosis, from a patient treated with antithyroid drugs. The receptors here all came from a woman between 50 and 59 years old with Graves disease.

The rearrangement joins TRBV5-1 to TRBJ1-6; D ambiguous. V lost 0 bases, J lost 9 bases, and 10 bases lay in between. The CDR3 is 14 residues long. The germline CDR1 and CDR2 sequences are SGHRS and YFSETQ. In DNA form, the CDR3 reads TGCGCCAGCAGCTTGGGCCAGACGAGTTCACCCCTCCACTTT. It specifies CASSLGQTSSPLHF.

The sample holds many counts of this clonotype. V usage is TRBV28 and J usage is TRBJ2-5; 12 nucleotides line up with TRBD2. The CDR3 extends over 16 amino acids. The germline V gene has CDR1 MDHEN and CDR2 SYDVKM. V shed 5 bases, J shed 3 bases, and the junction held 7 bases outside the gene matches. The CDR3 loop reads CASSALAGGIEETQYF. CDR3 sequence (DNA): TGTGCCAGCAGTGCGCTAGCGGGAGGGATCGAAGAGACCCAGTACTTC.